Listed here are 18 T cell receptor beta chains from one sample, sequenced in a study of cytomegalovirus exposure and HLA in healthy donors. Use of 60 Vbeta and 13 Jbeta primers characterized the PCR. Only in-frame clones appear in the TCRdb table, and some are missing; sequencing was by immunoSEQ multiplex PCR. In the table there are 200,000 to 250,000 clones, roughly 84% of which are singletons. The sample consisted of PBMCs. Receptors originate from a girl aged 5-17 years in good health and CMV-seronegative.

CDR3 sequence (DNA): TGTGCCAGCAGCTCGAGACAGGGGGGTGCCGGGGAGCTGTTTTTT. This translates into CASSSRQGGAGELFF. The gene calls are TRBV7-8 and TRBJ2-2, with 9 bases lining up with TRBD1. The J segment lost 6 bases and the V segment lost 4 bases, leaving 6 bases of the junction unmatched. The CDR3 sequence is 15 residues long. Germline CDR1 and CDR2: SGHVS and FQNEAQ.

V gene TRBV29-1 combines with J gene TRBJ1-1, with 7 positions matching TRBD1. The CDR3 extends over 17 amino acids. Germline V gene data show CDR1 as SQVTM and CDR2 as ANQGSEA. V shed 0 bases and J 1 base; nucleotides not matched to a gene: 11. The DNA for the CDR3 is TGCAGCGTTGAAGATCCCACAGCGACAGGGAGGAACACTGAAGCTTTCTTT. Its protein product is CSVEDPTATGRNTEAFF.

This clone showed up just once. The chain uses TRBV7-2 and TRBJ1-2; 7 nucleotides match TRBD1. The V segment lost 4 bases and the J segment 3 bases; nucleotides outside the gene matches: 2. CDR3 length: 13 residues. CDR1 SGHTA and CDR2 FQGNSA come from the germline V gene. The CDR3: CASSSGQYYGYTF. In nucleotides, the CDR3 is TGTGCCAGCAGCTCGGGACAGTACTATGGCTACACCTTC.

The V call is TRBV30, the J call TRBJ1-2; TRBD1 matches at 9 bases. This CDR3 is built from 14 residues. After removal of 5 bases from V and 2 bases from J, the junction contained 6 bases not matched to a gene. Germline loops: CDR1 GTSNPN, CDR2 SVGIG (reference sequence). CDR3 protein: CAWSRTGANYGYTF. The DNA for the CDR3 is TGTGCCTGGTCGAGGACAGGGGCAAACTATGGCTACACCTTC.

The chain links TRBV18 to TRBJ1-5; D is unclear. Looked up from germline, CDR1 is KGHSH and CDR2 is LQKENI. The length of the CDR3 is 15 residues. V was pared by 5 bases and J by 4 bases, with 15 bases between. The CDR3 loop reads CASSIAQRDNQPQHF. The CDR3 nucleotides are TGTGCCAGCTCAATCGCCCAGCGGGATAATCAGCCCCAGCATTTT.

The gene calls are TRBV5-1 and TRBJ1-4; TRBD1 matches at 7 bases. Germline trimming cut 4 bases from V and 8 bases from J; bases unmatched to any gene: 8. CDR3 length equals 14 residues. Looked up from germline, CDR1 is SGHRS and CDR2 is YFSETQ. The CDR3 protein is CASSRGQVGEKLFF. The CDR3 region has the DNA TGCGCCAGCAGCCGTGGACAGGTTGGGGAAAAACTGTTTTTT.

The chain combines TRBV7-9 with TRBJ2-3, with 11 bases identical to TRBD2. V lost 3 bases to trimming and J lost 6 bases; unmatched junction nucleotides: 5. Per the germline V gene, CDR1 is SEHNR and CDR2 is FQNEAQ (reference sequence). This CDR3 comprises 15 residues. The CDR3 nucleotides are TGTGCCAGCAGCTTTCTAGCGGGGGGACTGGATACGCAGTATTTT. It yields the protein CASSFLAGGLDTQYF.

The chain employs TRBV7-2 and TRBJ2-1; D call uncertain. The CDR3 runs to 13 residues. With 5 bases removed from V and 9 bases from J, the gap between germline ends came to 14 bases. Germline CDR1 reads SGHTA; CDR2 reads FQGNSA. The CDR3 spells CASSPPGPAEQFF. The CDR3, as DNA: TGTGCCAGCAGCCCCCCCGGTCCTGCTGAGCAGTTCTTC.

V and J are TRBV18 and TRBJ2-7; D is unresolved. Germline V gene sequence: CDR1 KGHSH, CDR2 LQKENI. V lost 3 bases, J lost 3 bases, and 12 bases lay in between. The CDR3 is made up of 14 amino acids. The CDR3 reads CASSPVESHYEQYF. CDR3 sequence (DNA): TGTGCCAGCTCACCGGTGGAGAGTCACTACGAGCAGTACTTC.

The rearrangement links TRBV7-8 to TRBJ1-5, with D perhaps TRBD1 (6 bases). The V end lost 2 bases, the J end lost 0 bases, and 20 bases lay between the germline ends. Germline CDR1 SGHVS, CDR2 FQNEAQ. The CDR3 contains 19 residues. The CDR3, as DNA: TGTGCCAGCAGCTTATCTCCCAGGGGCAGCACGAATAGCAATCAGCCCCAGCATTTT. Its protein product is CASSLSPRGSTNSNQPQHF.

The chain couples TRBV7-9 to TRBJ2-3, with TRBD2 identical over 9 bases. V was pared by 6 bases and J by 6 bases, with 10 bases of the junction left unmatched. The V gene's germline CDR1 is SEHNR and CDR2 FQNEAQ (reference sequence). CDR3 length: 15 residues. The CDR3 DNA sequence: TGTGCCAGCAGGGGGGCAGCGGGAGGCTGGGATACGCAGTATTTT. Its translation is CASRGAAGGWDTQYF.

This chain connects TRBV5-1 to TRBJ2-7; D is uncertain. Trimming took off 2 bases at V and 3 bases at J, with 15 bases between the two ends. CDR1 and CDR2 (germline): SGHRS, YFSETQ. The CDR3 is 15 residues long. The CDR3 coding sequence is TGCGCCAGCAGCTTTGGGCGAGATCCTAACTACGAGCAGTACTTC. As protein: CASSFGRDPNYEQYF.

The rearrangement links TRBV9 to TRBJ2-3; 8 nucleotides match TRBD2. This CDR3 contains 17 residues. Losses at the gene ends were 4 bases for V and 6 bases for J; bases not matched to a gene: 16. Germline loops: CDR1 SGDLS, CDR2 YYNGEE. This CDR3 is CASSSGGGSLVSDTQYF. The CDR3 DNA sequence: TGTGCCAGCAGCTCGGGGGGGGGTAGCTTAGTATCCGATACGCAGTATTTT.

This chain uses TRBV27 with TRBJ2-7; 12 nucleotides align to TRBD1. The CDR3 covers 15 residues. Germline CDR1 reads MNHEY; CDR2 reads SMNVEV (reference sequence). V shed 5 bases, J shed 4 bases, and the junction held 6 bases outside the gene matches. This CDR3 is CASSPGTGGRYEQYF. CDR3 nucleotides: TGTGCCAGCAGTCCCGGGACAGGGGGCCGGTACGAGCAGTACTTC.

The rearrangement links TRBV19 to TRBJ2-1; D ambiguous. This CDR3 is built from 15 residues. CDR1 LNHDA and CDR2 SQIVND come from the germline V gene (reference sequence). Trimming stripped 2 bases from V and 2 bases from J, with 10 bases between. CDR3 residues: CASSIRPGPYNEQFF. Here the CDR3 DNA reads TGTGCCAGTAGTATACGGCCTGGGCCCTACAATGAGCAGTTCTTC.

This clone came up a few times. The chain carries TRBV21-1 and TRBJ1-1. TRBV21-1 is labeled a pseudogene. The CDR3 length is 15 residues. The CDR3 DNA reads as TGTGCCAGCAGCAAAGAGCGGACTGAGAACACTGAAGCTTTCTTT. Amino acids: CASSKERTENTEAFF.

The V gene is TRBV9, the J gene TRBJ2-7; no clear D. Germline V lookup: CDR1 SGDLS, CDR2 YYNGEE. This CDR3 comprises 13 residues. V was clipped by 1 base and J by 7 bases, with 12 bases between them. CDR3 coding DNA: TGTGCCAGCAGCGTAACCCCAAACCGGGAGCAGTACTTC. This sequence encodes CASSVTPNREQYF.

This chain links TRBV29-1 with TRBJ2-5; no firm D call. Germline values: CDR1 SQVTM, CDR2 ANQGSEA. Between the trimmed V and J ends, which lost 4 bases and 5 bases, there was a span of 8 bases. This CDR3 region has 11 residues. CDR3 DNA: TGCAGCGTTGTATTCTTGGAGACCCAGTACTTC. Its translation is CSVVFLETQYF.